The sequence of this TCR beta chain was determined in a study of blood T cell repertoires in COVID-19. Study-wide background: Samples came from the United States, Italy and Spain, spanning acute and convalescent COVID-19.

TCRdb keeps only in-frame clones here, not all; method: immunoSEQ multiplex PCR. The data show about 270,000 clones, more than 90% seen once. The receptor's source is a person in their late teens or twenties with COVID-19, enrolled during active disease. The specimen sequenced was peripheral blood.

CDR3 residues: CASRRDSGIRELFF. The DNA for the CDR3 is TGTGCCAGTAGAAGGGACAGTGGAATAAGGGAGCTGTTTTTT. The chain carries TRBV19 and TRBJ2-2; 7 positions agree with TRBD1. Germline trimming cut 6 bases from V and 9 bases from J; bases unmatched to any gene: 10. Per germline, CDR1 LNHDA and CDR2 SQIVND (reference sequence). The CDR3 has 14 residues.